These 12 T cell receptor beta chains originate from one sample sequenced in a study of graft-versus-host responses after intestinal transplantation (dated by TCRdb to the early 2020s). Receptors were amplified or captured by the immunoSEQ multiplex PCR assay. This immuneACCESS table, as held by TCRdb, lists in-frame sequences with V and J called but not all clones. Of the missing ones, under half trace to an unresolved V gene in checked studies; the others have no known cause. This sample gives over 8,000 clones in total; roughly 38% of them show up just once. In total, the top ten clones hold 13% of the sample. According to the study, the label for this sample's time point signals: cells obtained before transplantation from donor or recipient. In mixed lymphocyte reactions, roughly 200,000 CFSE-labeled pre-transplant responders were plated with roughly 200,000 irradiated violet-dye-labeled stimulators and cultured for over five days.

Source: alloreactive CD8+ T cells from a mixed lymphocyte reaction culture, taken before intestinal transplant. This specimen's cell subset or site label, interpreted: CFSE-low proliferating T cells sorted from roughly six-day pre-transplant mixed lymphocyte reaction (GvH or HvG direction). The origin of the receptors is a human patient who received an intestinal transplant.

The V call is TRBV11-2, the J call TRBJ2-7, with 8 positions matching TRBD1. Germline V lookup: CDR1 SGHAT, CDR2 FQNNGV. This CDR3 has 14 amino acids. V lost 4 bases to trimming and J lost 6 bases; unmatched junction nucleotides: 8. The DNA of the CDR3 is TGTGCCAGCAGCTCGGACAGGGCCCAAGGCGAGCAGTACTTC. This gives the protein CASSSDRAQGEQYF.

This clone is judged medium-sized. The chain uses TRBV9 and TRBJ1-2; a weak D match, TRBD1 (5 bases). Germline V CDR1 and CDR2: SGDLS, YYNGEE. This CDR3 spans 14 amino acids. The ends were cut back, 3 bases at V and 6 bases at J, with 15 bases in the middle. The CDR3 loop is CASSASWQGHGYTF. For the CDR3, the DNA is TGTGCCAGCAGCGCCAGCTGGCAGGGTCATGGCTACACCTTC.

The CDR3 reads CASSSRAVRRYNEQFF. The CDR3 DNA is TGTGCCAGCAGCTCAAGAGCGGTGCGTCGGTACAATGAGCAGTTCTTC. The chain joins TRBV7-9 to TRBJ2-1; D might be TRBD2 (5 bases). This CDR3 region has 16 residues. Germline CDR1 is SEHNR and CDR2 is FQNEAQ (reference sequence). V dropped 4 bases and J dropped 4 bases, with 17 bases sitting between them.

The chain couples TRBV29-1 to TRBJ2-7; D might be TRBD2 (5 bases). The germline gives CDR1 SQVTM, CDR2 ANQGSEA. Trimming shortened V by 4 bases and J by 0 bases, and 16 bases separated the two germline ends. The CDR3 has 15 residues. CDR3 bases: TGCAGCGTTGTATTCTGGGAAGGGAGCTCCTACGAGCAGTACTTC. This codes for CSVVFWEGSSYEQYF.

This rearrangement joins TRBV4-2 to TRBJ2-1; D may be TRBD2 (6 bases). Germline CDR1 reads LGHNA; CDR2 reads YNFKEQ. This CDR3 is built from 13 residues. V lost 0 bases and J lost 8, with 8 bases in between. The CDR3 coding sequence is TGTGCCAGCAGCCAAGAATCGGGGGATGAGCAGTTCTTC. This translates into CASSQESGDEQFF.

J is TRBJ2-1 and V is TRBV5-4, with TRBD1 as a possible D gene (6 bases). The CDR3 covers 13 residues. Trimming left V 1 base short and J 9 bases short, with 11 bases between. Germline V CDR1 and CDR2: SGHNT, YYREEE (reference sequence). CDR3 DNA sequence: TGTGCCAGCAGCTTGTTTAGGGGGTCTGAGCAGTTCTTC. Protein product: CASSLFRGSEQFF.

V usage is TRBV10-1 and J usage is TRBJ2-7; 7 bases are shared with TRBD1. This CDR3 has 13 amino acids. Trimming removed 0 bases from V and 6 bases from J; junction bases left unmatched: 2. Germline V gene lookup returns CDR1 WNHNN and CDR2 SYGVQD (reference sequence). The CDR3 region is CASSESRGPEQYF. In DNA, the CDR3 is TGCGCCAGCAGTGAGTCGAGGGGGCCCGAGCAGTACTTC.

This clone appeared a few times. The chain couples TRBV27 to TRBJ2-5; 11 bases are shared with TRBD2. The CDR3 sequence is 15 residues long. Per germline, CDR1 MNHEY and CDR2 SMNVEV (reference sequence). Germline trimming cut 4 bases from V and 4 bases from J; bases unmatched to any gene: 5. CDR3 residues: CASSYLAGGGETQYF. The CDR3 nucleotides are TGTGCCAGCAGTTATCTAGCGGGAGGTGGAGAGACCCAGTACTTC.

The gene calls are TRBV7-8 and TRBJ1-1; a weak D match, TRBD1 (6 bases). The germline gives CDR1 SGHVS, CDR2 FQNEAQ. V shed 5 bases and J shed 1 base, with 17 bases lying between them. The CDR3 sequence is 16 residues long. CDR3 in amino acids: CASSPSSGQPNTEAFF. The CDR3 bases are TGTGCCAGCAGCCCTAGCTCCGGACAGCCGAACACTGAAGCTTTCTTT.

This clone has just a few counts. The chain employs TRBV5-4 and TRBJ1-1, with D uncertain. V gave up 0 bases and J gave up 4 bases, with 10 bases separating them. This CDR3 spans 14 amino acids. The germline V gene has CDR1 SGHNT and CDR2 YYREEE (reference sequence). The CDR3 region is CASSLVGGLTEAFF. The CDR3 DNA sequence: TGTGCCAGCAGCTTGGTGGGAGGTCTCACTGAAGCTTTCTTT.

This clone was seen a few times. The CDR3 DNA sequence: TGTGCCAGCAGTAACAGGGGAGTGCACTCCGAGCAGTACTTC. This codes for CASSNRGVHSEQYF. The chain employs TRBV6-5 and TRBJ2-7; 7 bases match TRBD1. V was clipped by 5 bases and J by 6 bases; unmatched bases: 10. CDR3 length: 14 amino acids. The germline CDR1 and CDR2 sequences are MNHEY and SVGAGI.

This chain links TRBV28 with TRBJ2-5, with TRBD1 matching over 8 bases. The V gene end was trimmed by 5 bases and the J gene end by 5 bases; junction bases not matched to a gene: 10. CDR3 length equals 15 residues. Germline V CDR1 and CDR2: MDHEN, SYDVKM. CDR3 region: CASSVPQGARETQYF. The CDR3 DNA sequence: TGTGCCAGCAGTGTCCCTCAGGGGGCGCGGGAGACCCAGTACTTC.